These 12 T cell receptor beta chains were sequenced from one sample in a study of cytomegalovirus exposure and HLA in healthy donors. Researchers ran the PCR with 60 Vbeta and 13 Jbeta primers. The data were produced by immunoSEQ multiplex PCR, yet TCRdb's version contains in-frame clones alone and is incomplete. The sample contains around 130,000 clones, around 86% of which appear only once. Sequenced input: PBMCs. Receptors originate from a man in his thirties or forties in good health and CMV-seronegative.

The chain links TRBV28 to TRBJ1-6, with TRBD1 matching over 9 bases. The V and J ends lost 6 bases and 8 bases, in that order; junction bases with no gene match: 2. The CDR3 runs 13 residues. The germline V gene encodes CDR1 MDHEN and CDR2 SYDVKM. CDR3 coding DNA: TGTGCCAGCAGCGGACAGGGGTATTCACCCCTCCACTTT. As protein: CASSGQGYSPLHF.

This clone has only a few counts. The rearrangement links TRBV4-3 to TRBJ2-1, with 13 bases identical to TRBD2. V trimming: 3 bases; J trimming: 10 bases; junction bases outside the gene matches: 6. Looked up from germline, CDR1 is LGHNA and CDR2 is YSLEER. The CDR3 covers 15 residues. The CDR3 DNA reads as TGCGCCAGCAGCCAGGCACTAGCGGGGGGGGGCGAGCAGTTCTTC. This sequence encodes CASSQALAGGGEQFF.

This clone was observed a single time. The J gene is TRBJ1-3, the V gene TRBV5-6; D is undetermined. V was trimmed by 0 bases and J by 2 bases, leaving 3 bases between them. The CDR3 extends over 13 amino acids. CDR1 SGHDT and CDR2 YYEEEE come from the germline V gene. CDR3 sequence: CASSLGAGNTIYF. Written as DNA, the CDR3 is TGTGCCAGCAGCTTGGGAGCTGGAAACACCATATATTTT.

This clone was seen more than once but under ten times. The chain links TRBV7-6 to TRBJ2-5, with a possible D match to TRBD1 (5 bases). CDR3 length: 14 residues. Germline CDR1 is SGHVS and CDR2 is FNYEAQ. The V end was cut by 1 base, the J end by 4 bases, with 10 bases between. The CDR3 spells CASSLVQTAETQYF. For the CDR3, the DNA is TGTGCCAGCAGCTTAGTCCAGACAGCAGAGACCCAGTACTTC. Variable domain in full (rest from reference TRBV7-6 and TRBJ2-5): GAGVSQSPRYKVTKRGQDVALRCDPISGHVSLYWYRQALGQGPEFLTYFNYEAQQDKSGLPNDRFSAERPEGSISTLTIQRTEQRDSAMYRCASSLVQTAETQYFGPGTRLLVL.

The rearrangement uses TRBV28 and TRBJ2-5; 9 bases match TRBD1. This CDR3 region has 16 residues. V lost 3 bases to trimming and J lost 3 bases; unmatched junction nucleotides: 8. Germline V lookup: CDR1 MDHEN, CDR2 SYDVKM. Here the CDR3 DNA reads TGTGCCAGCAGTTTGGGGACAGGGTCCCACGAAGAGACCCAGTACTTC. Its translation: CASSLGTGSHEETQYF. The variable domain in full, with the rest retrieved from reference TRBV28 and TRBJ2-5, is DVKVTQSSRYLVKRTGEKVFLECVQDMDHENMFWYRQDPGLGLRLIYFSYDVKMKEKGDIPEGYSVSREKKERFSLILESASTNQTSMYLCASSLGTGSHEETQYFGPGTRLLVL.

The J gene is TRBJ1-4, the V gene TRBV5-1, with D tentatively TRBD1 (6 bases). The germline V gene has CDR1 SGHRS and CDR2 YFSETQ. Trimming took off 2 bases at V and 6 bases at J, with 8 bases between the two ends. CDR3 size: 13 residues. The CDR3 protein is CASSLQGDEKLFF. CDR3 DNA sequence: TGCGCCAGCAGCTTACAGGGCGATGAAAAACTGTTTTTT.

The V gene is TRBV7-9, the J gene TRBJ1-3, with TRBD1 identical over 7 bases. Germline trimming cut 5 bases from V and 0 bases from J; bases unmatched to any gene: 10. The length of the CDR3 is 17 residues. Per germline, CDR1 SEHNR and CDR2 FQNEAQ (reference sequence). DNA of the CDR3: TGTGCCAGCAGCCGACCGGGACAGATCCACTCTGGAAACACCATATATTTT. It yields the protein CASSRPGQIHSGNTIYF.

The V call is TRBV9, the J call TRBJ2-3; D is possibly TRBD2 (6 bases). V gave up 0 bases and J gave up 3 bases, with 11 bases separating them. The CDR3 consists of 15 residues. CDR1 and CDR2 (germline): SGDLS, YYNGEE. The CDR3 loop is CASSVEWGRTDTQYF. As DNA, the CDR3 is TGTGCCAGCAGCGTAGAGTGGGGGAGGACAGATACGCAGTATTTT.

This chain joins TRBV10-3 and TRBJ2-3; TRBD2 matches at 10 bases. Germline trimming cut 5 bases from V and 3 bases from J; bases unmatched to any gene: 2. Looked up from germline, CDR1 is ENHRY and CDR2 is SYGVKD. This CDR3 is built from 14 residues. This CDR3 reads CAISSGGVTDTQYF. CDR3 nucleotide sequence: TGTGCCATCAGTAGCGGGGGGGTTACAGATACGCAGTATTTT.

The chain combines TRBV9 with TRBJ2-7; 9 bases line up with TRBD2. The CDR3 spans 16 residues. The junction had 13 bases not matched to a gene; V was cut back by 3 bases and J by 6 bases. CDR1 is SGDLS and CDR2 is YYNGEE in the germline V gene. CDR3 bases: TGTGCCAGCAGCGCTTCCGGGACTAGCCTCGTAGGCGAGCAGTACTTC. This encodes CASSASGTSLVGEQYF.

The V and J genes are TRBV5-4 and TRBJ2-7; D possibly corresponds to TRBD1 (5 bases). Germline-derived CDR1 and CDR2 are SGHNT and YYREEE (reference sequence). The length of the CDR3 is 14 residues. The V and J ends lost 7 bases and 3 bases respectively, with 17 bases between them. This CDR3 is CASSIGAANYEQYF. For the CDR3, the DNA is TGTGCCAGCTCAATAGGGGCGGCAAACTACGAGCAGTACTTC.

This clone appeared a single time. This chain connects TRBV7-2 to TRBJ1-3; D remains unclear. Deletions cut 5 bases from V and 0 bases from J, with 14 bases between. Germline V lookup: CDR1 SGHTA, CDR2 FQGNSA. This CDR3 contains 16 residues. CDR3 loop: CASSAPGKSSGNTIYF. The CDR3 region has the DNA TGTGCCAGCAGCGCCCCCGGGAAAAGCTCTGGAAACACCATATATTTT.